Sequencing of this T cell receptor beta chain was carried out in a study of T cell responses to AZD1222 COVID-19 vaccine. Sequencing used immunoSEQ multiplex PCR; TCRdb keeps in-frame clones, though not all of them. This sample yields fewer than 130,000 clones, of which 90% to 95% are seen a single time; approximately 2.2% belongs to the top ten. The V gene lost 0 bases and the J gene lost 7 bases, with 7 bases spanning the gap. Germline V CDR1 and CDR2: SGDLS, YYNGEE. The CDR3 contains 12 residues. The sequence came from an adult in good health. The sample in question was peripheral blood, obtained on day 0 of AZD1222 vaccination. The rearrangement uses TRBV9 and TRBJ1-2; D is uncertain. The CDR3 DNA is TGTGCCAGCAGCGTAGATCGGGGTGGCTACACCTTC. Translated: CASSVDRGGYTF.